These 3 T cell receptor beta chains were sequenced from one sample in a study of blood T cells in healthy people across ages. The authors ran a second PCR of about 6 to 11 cycles using a sample-barcoded 5' primer and a J-beta primer mix. TCRdb re-called the 5' RACE reads with MiXCR, one entry per CDR3 protein. The repertoire has some 850,000 distinct CDR3 sequences, about a quarter of them found once; the top ten carry less than 3.5%. These data are also associated with another study on T cells of mothers and their children.

Sequenced: blood. Receptor source: a boy aged 5-17 years in good health.

This sequence joins TRBV5-5 and TRBJ1-4; 7 nucleotides match TRBD1. Germline assignment: CDR1 SGHKS and CDR2 YYEKEE (reference sequence). The CDR3 length is 13 residues. After removal of 2 bases from V and 14 bases from J, the junction contained 9 bases not matched to a gene. CDR3 bases: TGTGCCAGCAGCTTAACAGGGGAACCCAATCTGTTTTTT. Protein product: CASSLTGEPNLFF.

The chain has TRBV10-3 and TRBJ2-5; D is possibly TRBD2 (5 bases). Germline-derived CDR1 and CDR2 are ENHRY and SYGVKD. The CDR3 is 14 amino acids. Trimming took off 3 bases at V and 7 bases at J, with 15 bases between the two ends. For the CDR3, the DNA is TGTGCCATCAGTGAAGGGCAGTCCGGAGGGACCCAGTACTTC. This gives the protein CAISEGQSGGTQYF.

The V gene is TRBV5-5, the J gene TRBJ1-6; D remains unclear. The germline V gene has CDR1 SGHKS and CDR2 YYEKEE (reference sequence). V shed 10 bases and J shed 8 bases, with 16 bases lying between them. This CDR3 spans 13 amino acids. DNA of the CDR3: TGTGCCTCCGGCTACGAGGGTTATTCACCCCTCCACTTT. It yields the protein CASGYEGYSPLHF.